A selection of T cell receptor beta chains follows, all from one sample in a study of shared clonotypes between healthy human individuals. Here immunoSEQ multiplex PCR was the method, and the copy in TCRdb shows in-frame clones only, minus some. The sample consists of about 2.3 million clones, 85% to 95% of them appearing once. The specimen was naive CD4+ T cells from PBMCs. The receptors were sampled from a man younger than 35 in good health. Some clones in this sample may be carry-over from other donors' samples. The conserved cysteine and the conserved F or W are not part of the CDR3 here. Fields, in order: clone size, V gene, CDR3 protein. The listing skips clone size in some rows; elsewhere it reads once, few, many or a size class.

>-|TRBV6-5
ASSYSPGGAPYEQY
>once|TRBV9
ASSPGTGVNEAF
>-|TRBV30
AWSDTLSGNTIY
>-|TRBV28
ASRQGLAGETQY
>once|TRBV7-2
ASSRGGQETQY
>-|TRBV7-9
ASSLQGLAMTEAF
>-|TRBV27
ASSRGGGNSYEQY
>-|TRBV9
ASSVAPDSYEQY
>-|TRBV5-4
ASSLDAPNTGELF
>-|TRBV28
ASSRVGGGNTIY
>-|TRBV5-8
ASSLGVEGGEQF
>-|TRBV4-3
ASHFPGRSFGGT
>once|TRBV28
ASSPTGRANYEQY
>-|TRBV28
ASSFGVGSYGYT
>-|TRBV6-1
ASSFYSGLTGELF
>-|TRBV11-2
ASSFGSGTDTQY
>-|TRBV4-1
ASSQYRGGIEQY
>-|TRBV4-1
ASSQEIRRGQTGELF
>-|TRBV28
ASSFVSYNEQF
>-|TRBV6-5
ASSPGQRGYNEQF
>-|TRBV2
ASSEDWGTEAF
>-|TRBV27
ASRRDNNEKLF
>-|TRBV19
ASSPEAGIRSYYGYT
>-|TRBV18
ASSPKDDRNTEAF
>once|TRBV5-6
ASSALNQPQH
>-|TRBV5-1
ASSLVGREGERISYEQY
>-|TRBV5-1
ATGSGSGVYEQY
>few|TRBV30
ASPRRDSYNEQF
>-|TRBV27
ASKPSPRPGSYEQY
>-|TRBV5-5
ASSLALARSYNEQF
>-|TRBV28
ASSSSAEGYYEQY
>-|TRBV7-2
ASSLAHSSGNTIY
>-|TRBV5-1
ASSLLLGLAYEQY
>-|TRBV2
ASGGASNQPQH
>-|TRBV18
ASSPLRDRVVNEQF
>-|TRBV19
ASSIPTQGLHEQY
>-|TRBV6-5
ASSPRRGRLGEQY
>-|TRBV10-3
AISDMGGDLANVLT
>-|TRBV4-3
ASSQDVGGLLSGANVLT
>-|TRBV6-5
ASSYSKEGSYEQY
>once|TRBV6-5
ASSYSGTNDQPQH
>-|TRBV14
ASSPPRPGGYT
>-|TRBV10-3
AINSGYNEQF
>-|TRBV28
ASSPPGETQY
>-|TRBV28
ASSFGGGAKSYEQY
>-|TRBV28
ASSLGQFYEQY
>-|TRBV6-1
ASTPGNTEAF
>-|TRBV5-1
ASSFYGTGGERSLAGAYEQY
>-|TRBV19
ASSISRDRYGYT
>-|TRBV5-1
ASSQGRTTGELF
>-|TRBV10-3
AISPTGWGTGELF
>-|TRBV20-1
SARVGSQY
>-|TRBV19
ASSILRAGPAA
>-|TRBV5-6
ASSLDTRSETQY
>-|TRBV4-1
ASSQGDVRRPGDGYT